This T cell receptor beta chain was sequenced for a study of cytomegalovirus exposure and HLA in healthy donors. Study observations and caveats: TCR beta sequences numbering 15,000 to 20,000 were associated with HLA alleles at 0.05 false discovery rate in a later analysis. Productive status was seen about 90% or about 30% of the time for most TCR beta V segments in an earlier analysis.

PCR primers comprised 60 Vbeta and 13 Jbeta primers. Method: immunoSEQ multiplex PCR; TCRdb's copy keeps in-frame clones and lacks some. The table records about 120,000 clones, roughly 17% of them present only once. Trimming pared 5 bases from V and 7 bases from J, leaving 12 bases between. This CDR3 is built from 13 residues. Germline-derived CDR1 and CDR2 are MGHRA and YSYEKL. This clone was detected a few times. The antigen is not known. The sequence was obtained from a female donor in good health and CMV-seropositive. V and J are TRBV4-1 and TRBJ1-5; unclear D gene. The source material was PBMCs. CDR3 residues: CASSDEGIQPQHF. CDR3 DNA: TGCGCCAGCAGCGACGAGGGAATCCAGCCCCAGCATTTT.